This T cell receptor (beta chain) was recorded in a study of long-term antiretroviral therapy in people with HIV. With survey level as its setting, the immunoSEQ assay was v3.0. Sequencing used immunoSEQ multiplex PCR; TCRdb keeps in-frame clones, though not all of them. The sample has some 25,000 clones; about 83% are singletons. Trimming shortened V by 2 bases and J by 8 bases, and 6 bases separated the two germline ends. The germline CDR1 and CDR2 sequences are MDHEN and SYDVKM. CDR3 length: 12 residues. A few counts support this clone. The V call is TRBV28, the J call TRBJ2-2; D uncertain. The sequence was obtained from a man between 18 and 35 years old with HIV. The material was unsorted PBMCs, obtained 3 years after starting antiretroviral therapy. This CDR3 is CASSLPSGELFF. In DNA, the CDR3 is TGTGCCAGCAGTTTACCCTCTGGGGAGCTGTTTTTT.